Shown below are 9 T cell receptor beta chains from a single sample sequenced in a study of PD-L1 blockade in urothelial cancer. TCRdb's table, derived via immunoSEQ multiplex PCR, lists solely in-frame clones and lacks some. The sample gives about 48,000 clones, 80% to 90% of which show up once; approximately 10% is in the top ten. Time point described: peripheral blood 6 weeks after treatment start. The sequencing used PBMCs, collected around atezolizumab (anti-PD-L1) treatment. These receptors were obtained from a man between 65 and 80 years old with urothelial cancer.

This clone was counted a few times. This chain uses TRBV27 with TRBJ2-1; possibly TRBD2 for D (6 bases). Germline assignment: CDR1 MNHEY and CDR2 SMNVEV (reference sequence). V lost 5 bases, J lost 8 bases, and 25 bases lay in between. This CDR3 comprises 17 residues. The CDR3 region is CASSTPRDSHGMYEQFF. CDR3 coding DNA: TGTGCCAGCAGTACCCCCAGGGACTCGCACGGGATGTATGAGCAGTTCTTC.

The CDR3: CASSYGTGIWGYEQYF. CDR3 DNA sequence: TGTGCCAGCAGTTATGGGACAGGGATTTGGGGCTACGAGCAGTACTTC. V is TRBV6-6 and J is TRBJ2-7, with 9 bases that match TRBD1. The CDR3 contains 16 residues. Trimming at V came to 3 bases and at J to 3 bases, leaving 9 bases not matched to a gene. Germline CDR1 MNHNY, CDR2 SVGAGI (reference sequence).

The table lists this clone with a few counts. The CDR3 DNA reads TGTGCCAGCAGTTTCCTAGCGGGAGTGCTGGAGCAGTACTTC. Translating gives CASSFLAGVLEQYF. The rearrangement uses TRBV28 and TRBJ2-7, with TRBD2 identical over 10 bases. Germline CDR1 MDHEN, CDR2 SYDVKM. The CDR3 length is 14 residues. Trimming at V came to 3 bases and at J to 7 bases, leaving 6 bases not matched to a gene.

The chain employs TRBV5-4 and TRBJ1-4; 7 nucleotides align to TRBD1. This CDR3 region has 15 residues. V gave up 2 bases and J gave up 2 bases; unmatched junction bases: 3. Germline lookup yields CDR1 SGHNT and CDR2 YYREEE (reference sequence). The CDR3 reads CASSLQGPTNEKLFF. The CDR3 coding sequence is TGTGCCAGCAGCTTACAGGGGCCGACTAATGAAAAACTGTTTTTT.

The chain couples TRBV5-1 to TRBJ2-5; the match to TRBD2 covers 10 bases. V gave up 0 bases and J gave up 3 bases; unmatched junction bases: 2. Germline lookup yields CDR1 SGHRS and CDR2 YFSETQ. The CDR3 loop spans 15 amino acids. CDR3 nucleotide sequence: TGCGCCAGCAGCTTGGTCAGCGGGAGGGAAGAGACCCAGTACTTC. Translating it yields CASSLVSGREETQYF.

The gene calls are TRBV5-1 and TRBJ1-1; maybe TRBD1 (5 bases). Germline V CDR1 and CDR2: SGHRS, YFSETQ. The CDR3 has 15 amino acids. V was clipped by 0 bases and J by 2 bases, with 11 bases between them. The CDR3: CASSLVGGGNTEAFF. In DNA, the CDR3 is TGCGCCAGCAGCTTGGTGGGGGGTGGTAACACTGAAGCTTTCTTT.

This clone was seen more than once but under ten times. The V and J genes are TRBV25-1 and TRBJ2-7, with a tentative D call TRBD2 (5 bases). Germline V gene lookup returns CDR1 MGHDK and CDR2 SYGVNS. The ends were cut back, 5 bases at V and 5 bases at J, with 13 bases in the middle. The CDR3 totals 13 residues. The CDR3 nucleotides read TGTGCCAGCAGTCGGGGTCTCGGGGACGAGCAGTACTTC. Translating it yields CASSRGLGDEQYF.

The chain combines TRBV2 with TRBJ2-3; 8 nucleotides align to TRBD2. After removal of 6 bases from V and 1 base from J, the junction contained 9 bases not matched to a gene. The CDR3 is 16 residues long. Germline V gene data show CDR1 as SNHLY and CDR2 as FYNNEI. CDR3 sequence: CASSPGGGRGTDTQYF. DNA for the CDR3: TGTGCCAGCAGCCCCGGGGGGGGCCGGGGCACAGATACGCAGTATTTT. Full variable domain (outside the CDR3, taken from reference TRBV2 and TRBJ2-3): EPEVTQTPSHQVTQMGQEVILRCVPISNHLYFYWYRQILGQKVEFLVSFYNNEISEKSEIFDDQFSVERPDGSNFTLKIRSTKLEDSAMYFCASSPGGGRGTDTQYFGPGTRLTVL.

V and J are TRBV2 and TRBJ2-5, with 7 bases fitting TRBD2. This CDR3 contains 14 residues. Germline V gene lookup returns CDR1 SNHLY and CDR2 FYNNEI. The junction had 4 bases not matched to a gene; V was cut back by 6 bases and J by 0 bases. This CDR3 is CASRGGTYQETQYF. The DNA for the CDR3 is TGTGCCAGCAGGGGGGGGACTTACCAAGAGACCCAGTACTTC.